A selection of T cell receptor beta chains follows, all from one sample in a study of post-analysis software for immune sequencing data. TCRdb called the PCR reads again in MiXCR, with one record for every CDR3 protein. The sample lists hundreds of thousands of distinct CDR3 sequences, 25% to 30% occurring once. Sequenced sample: blood. These receptors all stem from a girl between 10 and 17 years old with multiple sclerosis. CDR3s include the opening cysteine and the closing phenylalanine or tryptophan. D genes are given only for firm matches. Clone sizes are given selectively: once, few, many, or a class where the clone is expanded.

>few|TRBJ1-5|TRBD1|TRBV9
CASSVSGTVQQPQHF
TGTGCCAGCAGCGTATCAGGGACAGTTCAGCAGCCCCAGCATTTT
>few|TRBJ2-1|-|TRBV11-3
CASSPTPRGEGEQFF
TGTGCCAGCAGCCCGACGCCGAGGGGAGAAGGTGAGCAGTTCTTC
>-|TRBJ2-3|-|TRBV6-5
CASSWGDSGTDAQYF
TGTGCCAGCAGCTGGGGGGACTCCGGCACAGATGCGCAGTATTTT
>few|TRBJ2-7|-|TRBV2
CASSERVSYEQYF
TGTGCCAGCAGTGAAAGGGTCTCCTACGAGCAGTACTTC
>-|TRBJ1-5|TRBD1|TRBV28
CASSWDSQPQHF
TGTGCCAGCAGTTGGGACAGTCAGCCCCAGCATTTT
>-|TRBJ2-5|-|TRBV10-3
CAIGVGSAGETQYF
TGTGCCATCGGGGTTGGGAGTGCCGGAGAGACCCAGTACTTC
>-|TRBJ2-1|-|TRBV7-9
CASSPRQAVAYNEQFF
TGTGCCAGCAGCCCCCGACAGGCAGTAGCGTACAATGAGCAGTTCTTC
>-|TRBJ2-7|TRBD2|TRBV4-3
CASSQVTSGSSSYEQYF
TGCGCCAGCAGCCAAGTAACTAGCGGATCTTCCTCCTACGAGCAGTACTTC
>-|TRBJ1-5|-|TRBV20-1
CSARPGGGNQPQHF
TGCAGTGCTAGACCTGGAGGGGGCAATCAGCCCCAGCATTTT
>few|TRBJ2-7|TRBD2|TRBV6-5
CASRLAAGASYEQYF
TGTGCCAGCCGTCTGGCGGCGGGAGCGTCCTACGAGCAGTACTTC
>-|TRBJ2-1|TRBD2|TRBV20-1
CSLREQAYNKQFF
TGCAGCCTGCGGGAGCAGGCCTACAATAAGCAGTTCTTC
>-|TRBJ2-1|-|TRBV2
CASTAGLRRNEQFF
TGTGCCAGCACGGCGGGACTCCGTCGCAATGAGCAGTTCTTC
>few|TRBJ2-7|-|TRBV6-2/TRBV6-3
CASGRRALNEQYF
TGTGCCAGCGGAAGGAGGGCCCTGAACGAGCAGTACTTC
>few|TRBJ2-4|-|TRBV20-1
CSAKQSELAKNIQYF
TGCAGTGCTAAACAGTCCGAACTAGCCAAAAACATTCAGTACTTC
>once|TRBJ1-2|TRBD1|TRBV5-1
CASRTRDRVGWSGYTF
TGCGCCAGCAGAACCCGGGACAGGGTTGGATGGAGTGGCTACACCTTC
>-|TRBJ1-4|-|TRBV4-2
CASSPVAGDRGEKLFF
TGTGCCAGCAGCCCTGTAGCTGGGGACCGGGGGGAAAAACTGTTTTTT
>-|TRBJ1-5|TRBD1|TRBV4-1
CASSHTGQTVDQPQHF
TGCGCCAGCAGCCACACGGGACAGACAGTGGATCAGCCCCAGCATTTT
>-|TRBJ2-3|-|TRBV20-1
CSARDPKISTDTQYF
TGCAGTGCTAGAGATCCTAAAATTAGCACAGATACGCAGTATTTT
>-|TRBJ2-1|-|TRBV24-1
CATSEWDSHQFF
TGTGCCACCAGTGAATGGGACTCGCACCAGTTCTTC
>-|TRBJ2-5|TRBD2|TRBV19
CASSISAGAVLGTQYF
TGTGCCAGTAGTATCTCGGCGGGAGCGGTGCTAGGGACCCAGTACTTC
>-|TRBJ2-7|TRBD1|TRBV6-2/TRBV6-3
CASSHEGQPKYEQYF
TGTGCCAGCAGCCACGAGGGACAGCCGAAATACGAGCAGTACTTC